Shown below are 2 T cell receptor beta chains from a single sample sequenced in a study of control samples from healthy donors and cancer patients. The method was immunoSEQ multiplex PCR; TCRdb's version includes in-frame clones alone and lacks a portion of them. Of some 64,000 clones in the sample, just over 90% were seen once. The specimen was PBMCs. These TCRs come from a woman aged 45 to 65 with colorectal cancer.

This clone was detected only a few times. The V call is TRBV28, the J call TRBJ2-5; 8 nucleotides line up with TRBD1. This CDR3 has 15 residues. The J segment lost 1 base and the V segment lost 5 bases, leaving 6 bases of the junction unmatched. CDR1 and CDR2 (germline): MDHEN, SYDVKM. CDR3 nucleotides: TGTGCCAGCAGTAAACGGACAGGGCGCCAAGAGACCCAGTACTTC. The encoded protein is CASSKRTGRQETQYF.

The chain carries TRBV11-2 and TRBJ2-3, with unresolved D. This CDR3 is 13 amino acids long. Trimming took off 0 bases at V and 5 bases at J, with 6 bases between the two ends. CDR1 is SGHAT and CDR2 is FQNNGV in the germline V gene. CDR3 region: CASSLDSIDTQYF. In DNA, the CDR3 is TGTGCCAGCAGCTTAGATTCAATAGATACGCAGTATTTT. The complete variable domain, with remaining parts taken from reference TRBV11-2 and TRBJ2-3, reads EAGVAQSPRYKIIEKRQSVAFWCNPISGHATLYWYQQILGQGPKLLIQFQNNGVVDDSQLPKDRFSAERLKGVDSTLKIQPAKLEDSAVYLCASSLDSIDTQYFGPGTRLTVL.